This TCR beta chain was retrieved from a study of CD8+ T cells in alopecia areata. Study overall: A regimen of oral tofacitinib, 5 to 10 mg twice daily, was given to treated patients.

Once RNA had been extracted, it was reverse transcribed into cDNA to act as the sequencing template. Method: immunoSEQ multiplex PCR; TCRdb's copy keeps in-frame clones and lacks some. The sample has a few hundred thousand clones, roughly three fifths seen once. From germline, CDR1 is SQVTM and CDR2 ANQGSEA. The CDR3 is made up of 11 amino acids. V was trimmed by 4 bases and J by 4 bases, leaving 7 bases between them. The sample holds one count of this clone. This sample's treatment: oral pan-JAK inhibitor, 5-10 mg twice daily. The source was CD4+ T cells sorted from blood, collected at week 44, from a patient treated with tofacitinib. This receptor was taken from a human donor with alopecia areata. V is TRBV29-1 and J is TRBJ1-1; D might be TRBD1 (5 bases). The CDR3 DNA is TGCAGCGTTGTACAGGTCACTGAAGCTTTCTTT. Translated, it gives CSVVQVTEAFF. The full variable domain, its missing parts supplied by reference TRBV29-1 and TRBJ1-1, is SAVISQKPSRDICQRGTSLTIQCQVDSQVTMMFWYRQQPGQSLTLIATANQGSEATYESGFVIDKFPISRPNLTFSTLTVSNMSPEDSSIYLCSVVQVTEAFFGQGTRLTVV.